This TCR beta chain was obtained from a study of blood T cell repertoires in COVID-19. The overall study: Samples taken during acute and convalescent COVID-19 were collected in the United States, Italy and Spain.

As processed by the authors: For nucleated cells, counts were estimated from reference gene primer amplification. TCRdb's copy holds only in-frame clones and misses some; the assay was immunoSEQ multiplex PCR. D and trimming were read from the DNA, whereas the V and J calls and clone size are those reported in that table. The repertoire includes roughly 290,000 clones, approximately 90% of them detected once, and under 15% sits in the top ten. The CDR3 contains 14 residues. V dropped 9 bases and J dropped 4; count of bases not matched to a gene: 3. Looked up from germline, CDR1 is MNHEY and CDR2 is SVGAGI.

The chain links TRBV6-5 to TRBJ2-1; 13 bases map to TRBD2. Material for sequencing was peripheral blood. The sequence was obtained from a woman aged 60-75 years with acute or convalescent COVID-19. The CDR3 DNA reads TGTGCCAGTCGACTAGCGGGGGGATACAATGAGCAGTTCTTC. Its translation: CASRLAGGYNEQFF.